The 6 T cell receptor beta chains below were found in one sample sequenced in a study of shared clonotypes between healthy human individuals. TCRdb keeps only in-frame clones here, not all; method: immunoSEQ multiplex PCR. The sample shows around 430,000 clones, 70% to 80% of them seen only once. Sequenced input: PBMCs. These receptors were collected from a woman in her thirties or forties in good health. Some clones in this sample may be carry-over from other donors' samples.

The CDR3 spells CASRDTPAGTRGYTF. The CDR3, as DNA: TGTGCCAGCAGAGATACTCCGGCGGGGACCAGGGGCTACACCTTC. The chain couples TRBV2 to TRBJ1-2; perhaps TRBD1 as D (5 bases). The CDR3 has 15 amino acids. Looked up from germline, CDR1 is SNHLY and CDR2 is FYNNEI. The ends were cut back, 6 bases at V and 8 bases at J, with 22 bases in the middle.

The rearrangement links TRBV7-2 to TRBJ1-4; D unclear. Germline lookup yields CDR1 SGHTA and CDR2 FQGNSA. This CDR3 comprises 16 residues. Trimming left V 2 bases short and J 4 bases short, with 14 bases between. CDR3 coding DNA: TGTGCCAGCAGCTTATTGGCGGCCGGCCTTAATGAAAAACTGTTTTTT. Its protein product is CASSLLAAGLNEKLFF. The full variable domain, completed using reference TRBV7-2 and TRBJ1-4, is GAGVSQSPSNKVTEKGKDVELRCDPISGHTALYWYRQSLGQGLEFLIYFQGNSAPDKSGLPSDRFSAERTGGSVSTLTIQRTQQEDSAVYLCASSLLAAGLNEKLFFGSGTQLSVL.

The genes are TRBV18 and TRBJ1-1, with TRBD1 identical over 9 bases. CDR3 length: 13 residues. The V and J ends lost 6 bases and 2 bases, in that order; junction bases with no gene match: 1. The V gene's germline CDR1 is KGHSH and CDR2 LQKENI. The CDR3, as DNA: TGTGCCAGCTCGGGACAGGGAAACACTGAAGCTTTCTTT. Its translation: CASSGQGNTEAFF.

For the CDR3, the DNA is TGTGCCAGCAGCCGCCTGACTAGTGACATTCAGTACTTC. It is translated as CASSRLTSDIQYF. The chain combines TRBV7-9 with TRBJ2-4, with a possible D match to TRBD2 (6 bases). V was cut by 5 bases and J by 8 bases, with 13 bases left in between. The CDR3 runs 13 residues. Germline V CDR1 and CDR2: SEHNR, FQNEAQ (reference sequence).

The chain carries TRBV7-6 and TRBJ2-1; 12 positions match TRBD2. The CDR3 is 15 amino acids. Germline V gene data show CDR1 as SGHVS and CDR2 as FNYEAQ. With 5 bases clipped from V and 5 bases from J, the junction kept 4 bases outside the gene matches. CDR3 region: CASSQGTSGHNEQFF. CDR3 coding DNA: TGTGCCAGCAGCCAAGGGACTAGCGGGCACAATGAGCAGTTCTTC. Using reference TRBV7-6 and TRBJ2-1 for the parts outside the CDR3, the full variable domain is GAGVSQSPRYKVTKRGQDVALRCDPISGHVSLYWYRQALGQGPEFLTYFNYEAQQDKSGLPNDRFSAERPEGSISTLTIQRTEQRDSAMYRCASSQGTSGHNEQFFGPGTRLTVL.

The CDR3 nucleotides are TGCGCCAGCAGCGAAAACCCAAATCAGCCCCAGCATTTT. Its translation: CASSENPNQPQHF. The gene calls are TRBV5-1 and TRBJ1-5, with D uncertain. CDR1 and CDR2 from the germline V gene are SGHRS and YFSETQ. Trimming cost V 4 bases and J 4 bases, with 9 bases left between them. CDR3 length equals 13 residues.